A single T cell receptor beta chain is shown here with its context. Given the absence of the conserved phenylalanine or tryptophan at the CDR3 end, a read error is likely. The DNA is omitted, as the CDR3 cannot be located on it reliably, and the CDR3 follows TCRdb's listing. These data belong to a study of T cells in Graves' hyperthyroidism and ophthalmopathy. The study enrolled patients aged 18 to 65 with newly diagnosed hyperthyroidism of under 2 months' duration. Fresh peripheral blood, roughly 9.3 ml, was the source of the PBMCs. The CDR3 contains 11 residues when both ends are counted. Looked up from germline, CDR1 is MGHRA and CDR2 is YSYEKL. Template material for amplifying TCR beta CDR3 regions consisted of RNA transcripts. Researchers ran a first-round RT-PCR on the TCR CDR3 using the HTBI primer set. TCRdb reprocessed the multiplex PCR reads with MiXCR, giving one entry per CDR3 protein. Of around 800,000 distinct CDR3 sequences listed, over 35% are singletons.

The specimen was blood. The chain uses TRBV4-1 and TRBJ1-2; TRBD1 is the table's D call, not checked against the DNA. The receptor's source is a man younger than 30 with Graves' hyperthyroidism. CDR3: CASSQERMTGL.